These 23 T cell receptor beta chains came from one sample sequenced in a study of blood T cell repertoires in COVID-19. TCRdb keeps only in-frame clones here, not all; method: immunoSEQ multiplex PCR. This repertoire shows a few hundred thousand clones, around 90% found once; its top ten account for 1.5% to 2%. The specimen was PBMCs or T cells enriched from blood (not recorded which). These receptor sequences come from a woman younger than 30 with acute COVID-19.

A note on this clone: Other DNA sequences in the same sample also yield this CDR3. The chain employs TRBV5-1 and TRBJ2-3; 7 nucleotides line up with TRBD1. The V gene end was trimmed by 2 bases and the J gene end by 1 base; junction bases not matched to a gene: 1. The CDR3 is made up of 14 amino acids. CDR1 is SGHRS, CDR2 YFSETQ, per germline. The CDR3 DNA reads TGCGCCAGCAGCTTTGGACAGGGCACAGATACGCAGTATTTT. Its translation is CASSFGQGTDTQYF.

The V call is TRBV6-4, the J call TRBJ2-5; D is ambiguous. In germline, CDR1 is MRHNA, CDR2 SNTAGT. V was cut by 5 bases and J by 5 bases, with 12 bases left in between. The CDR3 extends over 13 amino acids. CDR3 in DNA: TGTGCCAGCAGTCCTGATTTCGGGGAGACCCAGTACTTC. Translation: CASSPDFGETQYF.

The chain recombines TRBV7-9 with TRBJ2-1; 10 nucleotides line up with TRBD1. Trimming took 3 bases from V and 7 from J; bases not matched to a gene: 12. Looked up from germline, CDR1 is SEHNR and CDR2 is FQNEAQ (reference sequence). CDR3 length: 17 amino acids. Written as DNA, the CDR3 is TGTGCCAGCAGCTTCAAGGTTGCCCGGGACAGGGGAAATGAGCAGTTCTTC. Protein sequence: CASSFKVARDRGNEQFF.

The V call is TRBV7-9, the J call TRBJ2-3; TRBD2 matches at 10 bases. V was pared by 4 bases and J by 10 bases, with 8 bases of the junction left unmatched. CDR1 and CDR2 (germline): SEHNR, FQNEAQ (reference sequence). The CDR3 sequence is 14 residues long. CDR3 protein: CASSSGLAAPSQYF. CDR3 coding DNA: TGTGCCAGCAGCTCTGGACTAGCGGCCCCTTCGCAGTATTTT.

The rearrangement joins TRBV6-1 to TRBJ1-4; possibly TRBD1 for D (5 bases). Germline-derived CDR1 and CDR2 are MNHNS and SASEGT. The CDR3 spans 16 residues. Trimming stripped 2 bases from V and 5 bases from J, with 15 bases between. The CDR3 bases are TGTGCCAGCAGTGAAAGCTCCCAGGGTTTCAATGAAAAACTGTTTTTT. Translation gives CASSESSQGFNEKLFF.

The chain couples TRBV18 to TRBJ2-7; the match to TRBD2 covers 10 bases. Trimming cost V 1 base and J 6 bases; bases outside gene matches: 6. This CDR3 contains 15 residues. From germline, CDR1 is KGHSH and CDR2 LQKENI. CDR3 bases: TGTGCCAGCTCACCACTCCTAGCGGGAGTTGCCGAGCAGTACTTC. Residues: CASSPLLAGVAEQYF.

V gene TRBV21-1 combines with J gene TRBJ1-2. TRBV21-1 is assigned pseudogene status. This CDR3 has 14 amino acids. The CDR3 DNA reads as TGTGCCAGCAGCAAGGGGCGGGGAGCCTATGGCTACACCTTC. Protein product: CASSKGRGAYGYTF.

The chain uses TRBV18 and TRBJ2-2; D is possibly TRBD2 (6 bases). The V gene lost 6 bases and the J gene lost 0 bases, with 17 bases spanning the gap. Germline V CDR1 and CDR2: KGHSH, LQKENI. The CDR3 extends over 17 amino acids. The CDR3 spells CASSLREQQTNTGELFF. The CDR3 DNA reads TGTGCCAGCTCCCTTCGGGAGCAACAAACGAACACCGGGGAGCTGTTTTTT.

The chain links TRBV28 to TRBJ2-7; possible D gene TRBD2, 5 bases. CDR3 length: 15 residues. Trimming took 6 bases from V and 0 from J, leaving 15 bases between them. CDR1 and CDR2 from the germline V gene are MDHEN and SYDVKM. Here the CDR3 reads CASRPDYSVSYEQYF. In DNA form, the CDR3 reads TGTGCCAGCAGACCCGACTACTCTGTCTCCTACGAGCAGTACTTC.

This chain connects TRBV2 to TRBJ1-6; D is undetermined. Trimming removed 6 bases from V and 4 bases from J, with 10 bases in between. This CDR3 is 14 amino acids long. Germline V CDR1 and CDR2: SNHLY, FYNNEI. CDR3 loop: CASSGIGYNSPLHF. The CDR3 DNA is TGTGCCAGCAGCGGGATAGGGTATAATTCACCCCTCCACTTT. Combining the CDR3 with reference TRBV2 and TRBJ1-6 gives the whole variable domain EPEVTQTPSHQVTQMGQEVILRCVPISNHLYFYWYRQILGQKVEFLVSFYNNEISEKSEIFDDQFSVERPDGSNFTLKIRSTKLEDSAMYFCASSGIGYNSPLHFGNGTRLTVT.

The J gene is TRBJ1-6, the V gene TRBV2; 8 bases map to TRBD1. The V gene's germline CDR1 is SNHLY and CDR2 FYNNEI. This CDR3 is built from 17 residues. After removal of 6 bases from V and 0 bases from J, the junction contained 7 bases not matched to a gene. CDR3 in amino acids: CASRDRDPRSYNSPLHF. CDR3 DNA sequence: TGTGCCAGCAGGGACAGGGATCCCCGCTCCTATAATTCACCCCTCCACTTT.

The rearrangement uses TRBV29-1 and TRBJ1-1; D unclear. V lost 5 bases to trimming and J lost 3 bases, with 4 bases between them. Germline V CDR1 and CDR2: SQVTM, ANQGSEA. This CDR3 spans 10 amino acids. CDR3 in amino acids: CSVTDTEAFF. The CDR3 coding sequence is TGCAGCGTTACAGACACTGAAGCTTTCTTT.

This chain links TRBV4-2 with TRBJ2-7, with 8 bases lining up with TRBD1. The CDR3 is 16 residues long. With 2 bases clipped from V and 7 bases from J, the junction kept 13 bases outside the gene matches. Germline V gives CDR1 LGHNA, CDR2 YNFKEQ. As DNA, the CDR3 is TGTGCCAGCAGCCAACAAACAGGGGGGACCTCGGTTGAGCAGTACTTC. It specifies CASSQQTGGTSVEQYF.

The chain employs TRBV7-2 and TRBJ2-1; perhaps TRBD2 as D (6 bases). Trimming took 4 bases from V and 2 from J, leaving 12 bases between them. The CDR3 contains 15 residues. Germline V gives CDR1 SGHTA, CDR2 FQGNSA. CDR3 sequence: CASSWRGEAYNEQFF. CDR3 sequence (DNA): TGTGCCAGCAGCTGGAGGGGAGAAGCCTACAATGAGCAGTTCTTC.

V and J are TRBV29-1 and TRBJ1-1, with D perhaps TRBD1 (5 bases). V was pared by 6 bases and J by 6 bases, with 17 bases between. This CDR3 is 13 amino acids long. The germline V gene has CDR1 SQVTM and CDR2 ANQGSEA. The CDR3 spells CSVRRPSRAEAFF. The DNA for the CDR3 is TGCAGCGTCAGGAGACCAAGCAGGGCTGAAGCTTTCTTT.

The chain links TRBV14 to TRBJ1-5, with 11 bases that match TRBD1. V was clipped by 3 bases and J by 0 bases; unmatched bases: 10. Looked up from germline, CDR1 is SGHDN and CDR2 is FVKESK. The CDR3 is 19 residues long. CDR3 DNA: TGTGCCAGCAGCCATCCCGGGACAGGGGGTGCCTATAGCAATCAGCCCCAGCATTTT. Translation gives CASSHPGTGGAYSNQPQHF.

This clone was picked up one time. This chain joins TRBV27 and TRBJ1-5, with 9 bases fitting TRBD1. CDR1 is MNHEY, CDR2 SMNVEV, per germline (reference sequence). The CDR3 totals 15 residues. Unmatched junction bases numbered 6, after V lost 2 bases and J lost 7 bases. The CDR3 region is CASSLEGQGQQPQHF. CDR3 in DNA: TGTGCCAGCAGTTTAGAGGGACAGGGACAGCAGCCCCAGCATTTT.

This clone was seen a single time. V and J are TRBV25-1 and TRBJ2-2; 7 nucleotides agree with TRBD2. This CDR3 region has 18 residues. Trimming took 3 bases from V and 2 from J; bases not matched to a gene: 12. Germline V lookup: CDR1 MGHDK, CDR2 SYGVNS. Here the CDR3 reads CASSDPSSGPLNTGELFF. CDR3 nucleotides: TGTGCCAGCAGTGACCCCAGTAGCGGGCCACTTAACACCGGGGAGCTGTTTTTT. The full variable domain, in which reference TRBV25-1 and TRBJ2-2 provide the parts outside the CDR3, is EADIYQTPRYLVIGTGKKITLECSQTMGHDKMYWYQQDPGMELHLIHYSYGVNSTEKGDLSSESTVSRIRTEHFPLTLESARPSHTSQYLCASSDPSSGPLNTGELFFGEGSRLTVL.

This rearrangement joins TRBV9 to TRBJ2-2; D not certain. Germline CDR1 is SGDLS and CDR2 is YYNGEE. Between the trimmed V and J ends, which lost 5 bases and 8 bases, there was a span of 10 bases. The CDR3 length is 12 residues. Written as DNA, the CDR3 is TGTGCCAGCAGTGACTCAGTTGGGGAGCTGTTTTTT. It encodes CASSDSVGELFF.

CDR3 sequence reads: CASSRPGSSSTEAFF. The CDR3 region has the DNA TGTGCCAGCAGTCGCCCAGGGTCTTCGAGCACTGAAGCTTTCTTT. The chain is built from TRBV7-9 and TRBJ1-1, with D possibly TRBD1 on 5 matching bases. The CDR3 totals 15 residues. CDR1 is SEHNR and CDR2 is FQNEAQ in the germline V gene (reference sequence). V was trimmed by 6 bases and J by 4 bases, leaving 18 bases between them.

The CDR3 sequence is CASSPVAHLAAARNNEQFF. The CDR3 DNA sequence: TGTGCCAGCAGTCCCGTGGCCCACCTAGCGGCCGCACGAAACAATGAGCAGTTCTTC. This chain links TRBV2 with TRBJ2-1; 7 bases match TRBD2. V was clipped by 5 bases and J by 5 bases; unmatched bases: 21. Germline lookup yields CDR1 SNHLY and CDR2 FYNNEI. This CDR3 has 19 amino acids.

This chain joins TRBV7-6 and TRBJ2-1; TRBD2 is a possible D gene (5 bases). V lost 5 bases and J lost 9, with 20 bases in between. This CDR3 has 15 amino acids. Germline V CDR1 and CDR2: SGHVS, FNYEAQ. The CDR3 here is CASSRQRGHDAEQFF. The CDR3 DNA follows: TGTGCCAGCAGCCGCCAAAGAGGGCACGACGCTGAGCAGTTCTTC.

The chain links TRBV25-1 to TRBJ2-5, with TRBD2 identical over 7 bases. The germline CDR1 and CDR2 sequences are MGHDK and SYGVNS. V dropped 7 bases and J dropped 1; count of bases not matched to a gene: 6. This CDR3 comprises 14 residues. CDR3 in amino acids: CASTKASGQETQYF. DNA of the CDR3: TGTGCCAGCACTAAGGCTAGCGGCCAAGAGACCCAGTACTTC.